This TCR beta chain comes out of a study of shared clonotypes between healthy human individuals. Study-wide points: Richness estimates generally favored naive over memory subsets.

V dropped 4 bases and J dropped 8; count of bases not matched to a gene: 15. From germline, CDR1 is SGHNT and CDR2 YYREEE (reference sequence). The CDR3 extends over 17 amino acids. Remarks on this clone: Its matching antigen is unknown.

Method: immunoSEQ multiplex PCR; TCRdb's copy keeps in-frame clones and lacks some. The data contain about 680,000 clones, about 91% of them seen just once; the ten biggest clones take up approximately 22%. Terminally differentiated effector memory CD45RA+ cells were left out of the naive CD8 fraction, which was CD45RO-negative and positively selected for CCR7. Every contributor of samples was a Caucasian grown-up residing in Nashville, Tennessee. Sequenced input: naive CD8+ T cells sorted from blood. The origin of this receptor is a man aged 25 to 40 in good health. The gene calls are TRBV5-4 and TRBJ2-1, with 10 bases lining up with TRBD1. In nucleotides, the CDR3 is TGTGCCAGCAGCCAACACAAAATAAGACAGGGGGCGGATGAGCAGTTCTTC. Translation gives CASSQHKIRQGADEQFF.